The source of this T cell receptor beta chain is a study of response to subunit inactivated influenza vaccine. Study-wide results and limits: It was suggested by the authors that few new T cells are recruited by each seasonal influenza vaccination.

Each CDR3 protein is one row after TCRdb ran MiXCR on the RT-PCR reads. The sample lists 650,000 or so distinct CDR3 sequences, around 15% seen once, with 7.6% in the top ten. The CDR3 spans 13 residues. V was trimmed by 3 bases and J by 8 bases, leaving 13 bases between them. Germline values: CDR1 MDHEN, CDR2 SYDVKM. This clonotype was observed a handful of times. Antigen unknown. The chain uses TRBV28 and TRBJ1-2; D remains unclear. This specimen consisted of PBMCs from blood, obtained approximately 15 days before vaccination. The TCR originated in a man aged 50-60 years who received an inactivated influenza vaccine. The CDR3 coding sequence is TGTGCCAGCAGTTTCTCGGGTTCGGAAGGCTACACCTTC. Its protein product is CASSFSGSEGYTF.